This T cell receptor (beta chain) was profiled in a study of human T cells and chemical hapten exposure. Looking at the study overall: There were per-sample TCR yield variations, arising mainly from small pooled library volume differences.

V lost 3 bases to trimming and J lost 4 bases, with 9 bases between them. The CDR3 sequence is 13 residues long. Of note for this clonotype: As yet, its antigen is unknown.

TCRdb processed the RACE reads anew with MiXCR; each CDR3 protein has one entry. The data contain 300,000 to 350,000 distinct CDR3 sequences, roughly 6.9% of them seen just once; the ten biggest clones take up around 8.2%. Study-wide results and limits: Patch test score rose with PT1 expanded TCR count, significant at thresholds 8, 16 and 32, not 4. Versus controls, significantly more large CDR3 similarity clusters arose from expanded TCRs.

Documented time point: patch test 1, 2 weeks after DPC sensitization. The treatment here: therapeutic diphenylcyclopropenone sensitization with weekly scalp DPC. The chain has TRBV12-3 or TRBV12-4 and TRBJ1-1; no definite D call. The source is a woman under 30 with alopecia areata. Some clones in this sample may be carry-over from other donors' samples. The sample consisted of whole blood, taken in connection with sensitization to the hapten diphenylcyclopropenone (DPC). The CDR3 here is CASSFEVTTEAFF. The CDR3 region has the DNA TGTGCCAGCAGTTTCGAGGTCACCACTGAAGCTTTCTTT.